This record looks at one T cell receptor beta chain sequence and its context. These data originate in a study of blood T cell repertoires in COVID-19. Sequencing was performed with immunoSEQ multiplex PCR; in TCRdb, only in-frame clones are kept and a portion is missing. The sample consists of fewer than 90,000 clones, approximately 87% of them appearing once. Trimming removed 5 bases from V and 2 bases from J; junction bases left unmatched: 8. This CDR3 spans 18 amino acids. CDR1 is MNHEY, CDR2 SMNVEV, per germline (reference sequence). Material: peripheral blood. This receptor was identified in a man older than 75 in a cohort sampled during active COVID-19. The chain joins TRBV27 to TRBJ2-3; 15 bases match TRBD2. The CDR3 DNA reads TGTGCCAGCAGTGCCGGACTAGCGGGGGGGCCCTTCACAGATACGCAGTATTTT. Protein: CASSAGLAGGPFTDTQYF.